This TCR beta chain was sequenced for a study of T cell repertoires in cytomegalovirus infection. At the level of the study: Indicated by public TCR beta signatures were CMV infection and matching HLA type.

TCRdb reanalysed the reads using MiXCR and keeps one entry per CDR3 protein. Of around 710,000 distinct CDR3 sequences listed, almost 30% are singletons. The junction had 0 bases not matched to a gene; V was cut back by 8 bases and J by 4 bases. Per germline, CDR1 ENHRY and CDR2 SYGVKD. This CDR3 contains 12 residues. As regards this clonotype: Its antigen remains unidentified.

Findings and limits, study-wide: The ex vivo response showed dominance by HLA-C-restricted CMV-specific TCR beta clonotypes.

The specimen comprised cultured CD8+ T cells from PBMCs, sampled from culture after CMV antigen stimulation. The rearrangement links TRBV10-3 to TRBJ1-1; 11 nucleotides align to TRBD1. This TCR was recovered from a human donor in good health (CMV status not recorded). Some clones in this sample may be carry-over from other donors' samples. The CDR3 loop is CAIGTGGTEAFF. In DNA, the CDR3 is TGTGCCATCGGGACAGGGGGCACTGAAGCTTTCTTT.